Presented here are 30 T cell receptor beta chains from one specimen sequenced in a study of CD8 T cells in ankylosing spondylitis. TCRdb fed the 5' RACE reads into MiXCR, producing one record per CDR3 protein. The sample lists fewer than 250,000 distinct CDR3 sequences, about 11% occurring once. Source material: blood, either unsorted or a sorted T cell fraction (not recorded which). The receptors were sampled from a male donor with ankylosing spondylitis or in good health (not recorded which).

This clonotype was counted many times. CDR3: CASRRQGRGLTNTGELFF. CDR3 sequence (DNA): TGTGCCAGCAGGCGACAGGGAAGGGGCCTCACGAACACCGGGGAGCTGTTTTTT. The chain couples TRBV6-1 to TRBJ2-2; the match to TRBD1 covers 7 bases. The trim removed 6 bases at V and 0 bases at J, leaving 13 bases unmatched. This CDR3 has 18 amino acids. CDR1 and CDR2 (germline): MNHNS, SASEGT.

This clonotype was recorded many times. The chain is built from TRBV20-1 and TRBJ2-3, with D unresolved. This CDR3 contains 13 residues. Germline V gives CDR1 DFQATT, CDR2 SNEGSKA (reference sequence). The ends were cut back, 4 bases at V and 4 bases at J, with 12 bases in the middle. In nucleotides, the CDR3 is TGCAGTGCTACCCGGACGGTGGCAGATACGCAGTATTTT. It encodes CSATRTVADTQYF.

This clonotype was picked up a small number of times. The chain carries TRBV27 and TRBJ2-6; D may match TRBD1 or TRBD2 (6 bases each). The CDR3 contains 17 residues. Germline CDR1 MNHEY, CDR2 SMNVEV (reference sequence). The germline V and J ends were trimmed by 10 bases and 0 bases, with 19 bases remaining between them. The chain's CDR3 is CATGGGQGNSGANVLTF. In DNA, the CDR3 is TGTGCCACTGGAGGGGGTCAGGGAAACTCTGGGGCCAACGTCCTGACTTTC.

In the case of this clonotype: A much larger clone differs from this one at a single base, so this may be a read error. The rearrangement joins TRBV5-1 to TRBJ2-5; 9 nucleotides agree with TRBD2. Germline V lookup: CDR1 SGHRS, CDR2 YFSETQ. The CDR3 consists of 15 residues. As DNA, the CDR3 is TGCGCCAGCAGCCCGGGGGCTAGCGGGGCAGAGGCCCAGTACTTC. Translation gives CASSPGASGAEAQYF.

The chain carries TRBV2 and TRBJ2-5; TRBD1 might be the D (5 bases). CDR3 length: 12 residues. Germline V gene sequence: CDR1 SNHLY, CDR2 FYNNEI. Trimming stripped 5 bases from V and 5 bases from J, with 9 bases between. The DNA of the CDR3 is TGTGCCAGCAGTTTAGGGGCTGAGACCCAGTACTTC. As protein: CASSLGAETQYF.

This clonotype showed up just a few times. This chain joins TRBV3-1 and TRBJ2-7, with 7 positions matching TRBD1. With 6 bases clipped from V and 6 bases from J, the junction kept 14 bases outside the gene matches. This CDR3 has 15 amino acids. CDR1 is LGHDT and CDR2 is YNNKEL in the germline V gene (reference sequence). CDR3 amino acids: CASSQTDRYSSEQYF. CDR3 nucleotide sequence: TGTGCCAGCAGTCAGACGGACAGGTATAGTTCCGAGCAGTACTTC.

In this sample, this clonotype turned up many times. V gene TRBV27 combines with J gene TRBJ2-2; TRBD2 agrees at 13 bases. Looked up from germline, CDR1 is MNHEY and CDR2 is SMNVEV (reference sequence). Losses at the gene ends were 9 bases for V and 0 bases for J; bases not matched to a gene: 7. There are 17 residues in the CDR3. The CDR3 DNA sequence: TGTGCCAGGACCCCGGGACTAGCGGGGACGAACACCGGGGAGCTGTTTTTT. It is translated as CARTPGLAGTNTGELFF.

This clonotype came up many times. This chain uses TRBV5-1 with TRBJ2-7; D gene unclear. The germline V gene has CDR1 SGHRS and CDR2 YFSETQ. CDR3 length: 14 amino acids. Trimming took 3 bases from V and 1 from J, leaving 11 bases between them. The CDR3 bases are TGCGCCAGCAGCTCCCCCCTAGGTTCCTACGAGCAGTACTTC. This translates into CASSSPLGSYEQYF.

This clonotype was picked up many times. This chain joins TRBV20-1 and TRBJ1-1; 11 bases agree with TRBD1. Germline CDR1 and CDR2: DFQATT and SNEGSKA (reference sequence). V gave up 8 bases and J gave up 1 base; unmatched junction bases: 15. There are 17 residues in the CDR3. The CDR3 protein is CSPKVPGQGVGNTEAFF. In DNA, the CDR3 is TGCAGTCCGAAGGTACCGGGACAGGGGGTCGGGAACACTGAAGCTTTCTTT.

The table lists this clonotype with many counts. The rearrangement links TRBV7-2 to TRBJ2-5; possible D gene TRBD2, 6 bases. Germline CDR1 SGHTA, CDR2 FQGNSA. This CDR3 region has 17 residues. Trimming removed 3 bases from V and 5 bases from J, with 22 bases in between. Written as DNA, the CDR3 is TGTGCCAGCAGCTTGTGGTATGGACTACTGCTGAGGGAGACCCAGTACTTC. This encodes CASSLWYGLLLRETQYF.

This clonotype has at least ten counts. The J gene is TRBJ2-2, the V gene TRBV5-1; D is unclear. In germline, CDR1 is SGHRS, CDR2 YFSETQ. V was trimmed by 7 bases and J by 2 bases, leaving 9 bases between them. The length of the CDR3 is 13 residues. In nucleotides, the CDR3 is TGCGCCAGCCTGGGCACTAACACCGGGGAGCTGTTTTTT. Its protein is CASLGTNTGELFF.

This clonotype appeared many times. The V gene is TRBV20-1, the J gene TRBJ2-2, with TRBD2 as a possible D gene (7 bases). The CDR3 has 16 residues. V lost 1 base, J lost 1 base, and 13 bases lay in between. Germline V gene data show CDR1 as DFQATT and CDR2 as SNEGSKA (reference sequence). For the CDR3, the DNA is TGCAGTGCTAGAGGGGGGCTAGCGGAGAACACCGGGGAGCTGTTTTTT. This gives the protein CSARGGLAENTGELFF.

The chain joins TRBV7-2 to TRBJ1-2; TRBD1 agrees at 10 bases. CDR1 is SGHTA, CDR2 FQGNSA, per germline. The CDR3 contains 15 residues. J was trimmed by 3 bases and V by 5 bases; bases with no gene match: 6. CDR3 sequence: CASSRRTGGDYGYTF. The CDR3 nucleotides read TGTGCCAGCAGCAGGCGGACAGGGGGTGACTATGGCTACACCTTC.

The table lists this clonotype with many counts. The chain is built from TRBV5-1 and TRBJ2-2; the D is unclear. This CDR3 has 14 residues. V gave up 4 bases and J gave up 2 bases, with 9 bases separating them. Germline V gene lookup returns CDR1 SGHRS and CDR2 YFSETQ. CDR3 region: CASSLSVNTGELFF. As DNA, the CDR3 is TGCGCCAGCAGCCTCTCGGTTAACACCGGGGAGCTGTTTTTT.

This rearrangement joins TRBV19 to TRBJ2-1; TRBD2 matches 7 bases. Germline CDR1 is LNHDA and CDR2 is SQIVND (reference sequence). V gave up 7 bases and J gave up 8 bases; unmatched junction bases: 8. The CDR3 spans 13 residues. The CDR3 sequence: CASNPGGGDEQFF. CDR3 sequence (DNA): TGTGCCAGTAATCCTGGTGGGGGGGATGAGCAGTTCTTC.

This clonotype was counted at least ten times. The V call is TRBV25-1, the J call TRBJ2-2, with D perhaps TRBD2 (5 bases). The CDR3 extends over 15 amino acids. CDR1 MGHDK and CDR2 SYGVNS come from the germline V gene. V shed 3 bases and J shed 4 bases, with 12 bases lying between them. CDR3: CASSEEVMVTGELFF. CDR3 DNA: TGTGCCAGCAGTGAGGAGGTCATGGTCACCGGGGAGCTGTTTTTT.

There are many counts of this clonotype. The rearrangement uses TRBV20-1 and TRBJ1-2; 7 nucleotides align to TRBD1. This CDR3 contains 13 residues. Unmatched junction bases numbered 6, after V lost 6 bases and J lost 2 bases. Germline V gene sequence: CDR1 DFQATT, CDR2 SNEGSKA (reference sequence). The CDR3 sequence: CSAPTGANYGYTF. DNA for the CDR3: TGCAGTGCCCCTACAGGGGCCAACTATGGCTACACCTTC.

This clonotype was counted many times. This chain uses TRBV6-5 with TRBJ2-1; no clear D gene. Trimming shortened V by 0 bases and J by 3 bases, and 9 bases separated the two germline ends. CDR3 length: 15 amino acids. CDR1 and CDR2 from the germline V gene are MNHEY and SVGAGI. Here the CDR3 DNA reads TGTGCCAGCAGTTACTCGAGTATGTACTACAATGAGCAGTTCTTC. Protein: CASSYSSMYYNEQFF.

V gene TRBV12-5 combines with J gene TRBJ1-6; maybe TRBD1 (6 bases). Trimming shortened V by 3 bases and J by 7 bases, and 10 bases separated the two germline ends. CDR3 length: 14 residues. Per the germline V gene, CDR1 is LGHNT and CDR2 is FRNRAP. The CDR3 DNA sequence: TGTGCTAGTGGTTTACAGGGTTCCAATTCACCCCTCCACTTT. Translation: CASGLQGSNSPLHF.

This clonotype has ten or more counts. Germline is not matched at one junction end, which may reflect a read error. The chain couples TRBV7-9 to TRBJ1-5; 9 bases match TRBD1. The CDR3 contains 14 residues. Germline V gene data show CDR1 as SEHNR and CDR2 as FQNEAQ (reference sequence). Here the CDR3 DNA reads TGCGCCAGCAGCCCGACAGGGGGGAATCAGCCCCAGCATTTT. Translated: CASSPTGGNQPQHF.

This clonotype was seen at least ten times. This chain uses TRBV5-1 with TRBJ2-7; TRBD1 matches at 7 bases. V shed 5 bases, J shed 6 bases, and the junction held 8 bases outside the gene matches. This CDR3 is built from 13 residues. Germline values: CDR1 SGHRS, CDR2 YFSETQ. In DNA form, the CDR3 reads TGCGCCAGCAGGGATGAGGGGGCCAGCGAGCAGTACTTC. Encoded protein: CASRDEGASEQYF. Based on the CDR3 plus reference TRBV5-1 and TRBJ2-7, the full variable domain is KAGVTQTPRYLIKTRGQQVTLSCSPISGHRSVSWYQQTPGQGLQFLFEYFSETQRNKGNFPGRFSGRQFSNSRSEMNVSTLELGDSALYLCASRDEGASEQYFGPGTRLTVT.

In its sample, this clonotype was seen many times. The chain combines TRBV5-1 with TRBJ2-2; D may match TRBD1 or TRBD2 (5 bases each). V was trimmed by 4 bases and J by 4 bases, leaving 20 bases between them. CDR1 and CDR2 (germline): SGHRS, YFSETQ. The CDR3 sequence is 17 residues long. The CDR3 here is CASSPTPSGDGTGELFF. CDR3 in DNA: TGCGCCAGCAGCCCTACCCCCTCCGGGGACGGCACCGGGGAGCTGTTTTTT.

This clonotype was recorded many times. The chain joins TRBV20-1 to TRBJ2-5, with 8 positions matching TRBD1. Losses at the gene ends were 7 bases for V and 5 bases for J; bases not matched to a gene: 6. Germline V CDR1 and CDR2: DFQATT, SNEGSKA (reference sequence). This CDR3 has 12 amino acids. CDR3 amino acids: CSVPRGRETQYF. DNA for the CDR3: TGCAGTGTTCCCAGGGGGCGGGAGACCCAGTACTTC.

This clonotype was picked up many times. The V call is TRBV12-3 or TRBV12-4, the J call TRBJ1-4; the match to TRBD1 covers 9 bases. The CDR3 runs 15 residues. The ends lost 4 bases at V and 8 bases at J; junction bases unmatched: 8. CDR3 nucleotides: TGTGCCAGCAGTTACCGACAGGGGGGCGGAGAAAAACTGTTTTTT. Protein product: CASSYRQGGGEKLFF.

This clonotype came up many times. The chain uses TRBV7-9 and TRBJ2-5; possible D gene TRBD1, 6 bases. Per germline, CDR1 SEHNR and CDR2 FQNEAQ (reference sequence). V was trimmed by 4 bases and J by 5 bases, leaving 14 bases between them. This CDR3 is built from 14 residues. The CDR3, as DNA: TGTGCCAGCAGCTCCCGGACAGAAGGGGAGACCCAGTACTTC. It is translated as CASSSRTEGETQYF.

This clonotype was seen at least ten times. The chain couples TRBV18 to TRBJ2-7, with 13 bases that match TRBD2. Germline V gene lookup returns CDR1 KGHSH and CDR2 LQKENI. CDR3 length: 18 residues. V dropped 3 bases and J dropped 6; count of bases not matched to a gene: 14. CDR3 in amino acids: CASSPIRDRTSGSLEQYF. CDR3 DNA: TGTGCCAGCTCACCTATCCGGGACAGGACTAGCGGGAGTCTCGAGCAGTACTTC.

This clonotype came up many times. The genes are TRBV29-1 and TRBJ1-2; D may be TRBD1 (5 bases). The CDR3 extends over 12 amino acids. Germline V gene lookup returns CDR1 SQVTM and CDR2 ANQGSEA. Trimming pared 3 bases from V and 2 bases from J, leaving 7 bases between. This CDR3 is CSVDEGNYGYTF. CDR3 coding DNA: TGCAGCGTTGATGAGGGGAACTATGGCTACACCTTC.

V gene TRBV7-9 combines with J gene TRBJ2-1; the D call may be TRBD1 or TRBD2 (5 bases each). This CDR3 has 14 residues. CDR1 and CDR2 (germline): SEHNR, FQNEAQ (reference sequence). Trimming stripped 0 bases from V and 6 bases from J, with 9 bases between. This chain's CDR3 is CASSLAGEFNEQFF. CDR3 coding DNA: TGTGCCAGCAGCTTAGCGGGGGAGTTCAATGAGCAGTTCTTC.

The gene calls are TRBV27 and TRBJ2-7; 16 bases are a match to TRBD2. There are 16 residues in the CDR3. Germline V lookup: CDR1 MNHEY, CDR2 SMNVEV (reference sequence). V shed 5 bases, J shed 4 bases, and the junction held 5 bases outside the gene matches. The CDR3 loop reads CASSHGTSGRVYEQYF. The CDR3 DNA reads TGTGCCAGCAGTCATGGGACTAGCGGGAGGGTTTACGAGCAGTACTTC.

This clonotype showed up many times. This rearrangement joins TRBV29-1 to TRBJ2-7, with TRBD1 matching 8 bases. Germline V gene sequence: CDR1 SQVTM, CDR2 ANQGSEA. The CDR3 runs to 15 residues. With V trimmed by 5 bases and J by 6 bases, 15 bases remained unmatched. CDR3 nucleotides: TGCAGCGTTATCACCGGGACAGGTGTTCCCCTCGAGCAGTACTTC. Encoded protein: CSVITGTGVPLEQYF.